This passage covers 14 T cell receptor beta chains from one sample sequenced in a study of T cells in Graves' hyperthyroidism and ophthalmopathy. RNA transcripts served as the template for amplifying TCR beta CDR3 regions. Primed by the HTBI set, a first-round RT-PCR was run on the TCR CDR3. From the multiplex PCR reads, TCRdb called clonotypes with MiXCR, one entry per CDR3 protein. The repertoire holds under 650,000 distinct CDR3 sequences, with roughly 17% as singletons. Sequenced sample: blood. These receptors originate from a woman aged 25 to 39 with Graves' hyperthyroidism.

The rearrangement joins TRBV10-3 to TRBJ1-1, with TRBD1 matching 7 bases. Looked up from germline, CDR1 is ENHRY and CDR2 is SYGVKD. Losses at the gene ends were 8 bases for V and 3 bases for J; bases not matched to a gene: 9. The CDR3 has 14 amino acids. The CDR3 nucleotides are TGTGCCATCTCCTCCTCTACAGGGGACACTGAAGCTTTCTTT. Protein: CAISSSTGDTEAFF.

This clonotype was detected only a few times. The chain recombines TRBV2 with TRBJ2-3, with D maybe TRBD1 (6 bases). There are 17 residues in the CDR3. The germline V gene has CDR1 SNHLY and CDR2 FYNNEI. V shed 3 bases and J shed 1 base, with 17 bases lying between them. CDR3 nucleotides: TGTGCCAGCAGTGATTTCCTGGGACACCGCCGCACAGATACGCAGTATTTT. Its translation is CASSDFLGHRRTDTQYF.

This clonotype has only a few counts. The chain couples TRBV5-1 to TRBJ2-7; 8 bases fit TRBD1. This CDR3 is built from 16 residues. Germline loops: CDR1 SGHRS, CDR2 YFSETQ. J gave up 0 bases and V 4 bases, and 9 bases lay outside the gene matches. DNA for the CDR3: TGCGCCAGCAGCGTGTCTCCCGGGACAGGCTCCTACGAGCAGTACTTC. It encodes CASSVSPGTGSYEQYF.

The sample holds a few counts of this clonotype. V and J are TRBV6-5 and TRBJ1-2, with D perhaps matching TRBD1 (5 bases). In germline, CDR1 is MNHEY, CDR2 SVGAGI. V was trimmed by 0 bases and J by 7 bases, leaving 9 bases between them. This CDR3 contains 13 residues. The CDR3 sequence is CASSYSGGTGYTF. Written as DNA, the CDR3 is TGTGCCAGCAGTTACTCCGGGGGAACTGGCTACACCTTC.

This chain connects TRBV19 to TRBJ1-1; TRBD1 matches at 7 bases. The ends lost 8 bases at V and 2 bases at J; junction bases unmatched: 5. The CDR3 runs to 13 residues. CDR1 LNHDA and CDR2 SQIVND come from the germline V gene (reference sequence). In DNA, the CDR3 is TGTGCCAGTTATGACAGGGACAACACTGAAGCTTTCTTT. It translates to CASYDRDNTEAFF.

There are a few counts of this clonotype. CDR3 in DNA: TGTGCCAGCAGCCAGGTTCCGGCGGGAGGGTTCAATGAGCAGTTCTTC. It yields the protein CASSQVPAGGFNEQFF. The chain employs TRBV28 and TRBJ2-1, with 9 bases that match TRBD2. CDR1 is MDHEN, CDR2 SYDVKM, per germline. After removal of 6 bases from V and 6 bases from J, the junction contained 12 bases not matched to a gene. The CDR3 spans 16 residues.

The chain employs TRBV28 and TRBJ1-2, with D unresolved. V dropped 4 bases and J dropped 6 bases, with 9 bases sitting between them. CDR3 length: 12 amino acids. The germline gives CDR1 MDHEN, CDR2 SYDVKM. Here the CDR3 reads CASSSERDGYTF. In DNA form, the CDR3 reads TGTGCCAGCAGTTCCGAGAGGGATGGCTACACCTTC.

The chain has TRBV20-1 and TRBJ2-3; TRBD1 matches at 8 bases. The trim removed 4 bases at V and 3 bases at J, leaving 9 bases unmatched. The CDR3 runs 15 residues. Germline-derived CDR1 and CDR2 are DFQATT and SNEGSKA (reference sequence). This CDR3 reads CSATRRDRKTDTQYF. DNA for the CDR3: TGCAGTGCTACACGTAGGGACAGGAAGACAGATACGCAGTATTTT.

V usage is TRBV29-1 and J usage is TRBJ1-2, with D perhaps matching TRBD1 (5 bases). V lost 0 bases to trimming and J lost 4 bases, with 9 bases between them. CDR3 length: 13 amino acids. Germline-derived CDR1 and CDR2 are SQVTM and ANQGSEA. CDR3 DNA sequence: TGCAGCGTTGAAGAGACAGAACCCTATGGCTACACCTTC. This gives the protein CSVEETEPYGYTF.

This sequence joins TRBV6-6 and TRBJ2-2; TRBD1 agrees at 10 bases. The CDR3 length is 18 residues. V was clipped by 0 bases and J by 7 bases; unmatched bases: 11. CDR1 is MNHNY and CDR2 is SVGAGI in the germline V gene (reference sequence). The CDR3 DNA sequence: TGTGCCAGCAGTTACTCGTCGGTGACAGGGGGCCGGCACGGGGAGCTGTTTTTT. It is translated as CASSYSSVTGGRHGELFF.

The CDR3 DNA follows: TGTGCCAGCAGTTGGGGGAACAGCTACCAAGAGACCCAGTACTTC. Translation gives CASSWGNSYQETQYF. This chain uses TRBV6-1 with TRBJ2-5; D is perhaps TRBD1 or TRBD2 (5 bases each). Between the trimmed V and J ends, which lost 5 bases and 0 bases, there was a span of 13 bases. CDR1 MNHNS and CDR2 SASEGT come from the germline V gene. The CDR3 length is 15 residues.

With regard to this clonotype: A much larger clonotype is one base distant, so this may be a read error. The V gene is TRBV29-1, the J gene TRBJ2-7; 10 positions match TRBD1. Germline CDR1 SQVTM, CDR2 ANQGSEA. The CDR3 has 15 amino acids. V lost 1 base to trimming and J lost 2 bases; unmatched junction nucleotides: 5. CDR3 amino acids: CSVEALGQGPYEQYF. The CDR3 DNA reads as TGCAGCGTTGAAGCTCTGGGACAGGGGCCCTACGAGCAGTACTTC.

The chain links TRBV12-3 or TRBV12-4 to TRBJ1-2, with 7 bases fitting TRBD1. The ends lost 6 bases at V and 10 bases at J; junction bases unmatched: 17. The CDR3 totals 15 residues. Written as DNA, the CDR3 is TGTGCCAGCAGGCTCGGGGACAGTGGGGGGGCGGACTACACCTTC. Amino acid sequence: CASRLGDSGGADYTF.

This clonotype came up many times. V gene TRBV20-1 combines with J gene TRBJ1-6, with 10 bases aligning to TRBD1. J lost 9 bases, V lost 3 bases, and 11 bases had no gene match. CDR1 and CDR2 (germline): DFQATT, SNEGSKA (reference sequence). The CDR3 is 16 residues long. In nucleotides, the CDR3 is TGCAGTGCTAGGTTGGACCGGGACAGGGGTTTTTCACCCCTCCACTTT. This translates into CSARLDRDRGFSPLHF.